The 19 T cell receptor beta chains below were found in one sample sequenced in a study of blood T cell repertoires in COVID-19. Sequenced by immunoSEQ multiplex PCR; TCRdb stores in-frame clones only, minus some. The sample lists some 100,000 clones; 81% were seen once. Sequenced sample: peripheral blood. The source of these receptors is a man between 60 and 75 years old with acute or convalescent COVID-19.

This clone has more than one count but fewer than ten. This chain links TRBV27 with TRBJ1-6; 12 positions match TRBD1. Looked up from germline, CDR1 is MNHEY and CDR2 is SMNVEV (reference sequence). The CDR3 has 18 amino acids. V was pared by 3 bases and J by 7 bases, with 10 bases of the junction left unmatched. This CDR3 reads CASSFGTGGTRRNSPLHF. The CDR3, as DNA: TGTGCCAGCAGTTTCGGGACAGGGGGCACGCGGAGGAATTCACCCCTCCACTTT.

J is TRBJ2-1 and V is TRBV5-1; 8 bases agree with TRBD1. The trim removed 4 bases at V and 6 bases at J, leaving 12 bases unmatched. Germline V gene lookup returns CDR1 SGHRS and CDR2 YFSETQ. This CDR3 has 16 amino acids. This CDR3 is CASSLYPMTGANEQFF. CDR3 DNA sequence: TGCGCCAGCAGCCTCTATCCCATGACAGGGGCCAATGAGCAGTTCTTC.

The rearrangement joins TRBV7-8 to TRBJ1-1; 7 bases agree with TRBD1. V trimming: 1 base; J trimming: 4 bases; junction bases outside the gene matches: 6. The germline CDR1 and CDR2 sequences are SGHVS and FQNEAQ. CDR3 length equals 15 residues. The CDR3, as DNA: TGTGCCAGCAGCTTAGGTTACAGGGGAGGCACTGAAGCTTTCTTT. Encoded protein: CASSLGYRGGTEAFF.

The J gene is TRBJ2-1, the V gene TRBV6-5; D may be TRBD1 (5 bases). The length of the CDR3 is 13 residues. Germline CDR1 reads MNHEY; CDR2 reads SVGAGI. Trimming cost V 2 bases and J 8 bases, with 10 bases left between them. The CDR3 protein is CASSYGAFDEQFF. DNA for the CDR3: TGTGCCAGCAGTTACGGGGCTTTTGATGAGCAGTTCTTC.

CDR3 region: CASSPRQGDNEQFF. DNA of the CDR3: TGTGCCAGCTCACCTCGACAGGGGGACAATGAGCAGTTCTTC. This chain connects TRBV18 to TRBJ2-1, with 9 bases matching TRBD1. Looked up from germline, CDR1 is KGHSH and CDR2 is LQKENI. The CDR3 totals 14 residues. Unmatched junction bases numbered 2, after V lost 3 bases and J lost 5 bases.

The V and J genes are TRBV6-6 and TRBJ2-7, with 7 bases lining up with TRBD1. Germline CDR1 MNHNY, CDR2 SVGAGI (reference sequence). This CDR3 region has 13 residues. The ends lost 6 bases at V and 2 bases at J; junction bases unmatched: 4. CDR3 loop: CASRPTGAYEQYF. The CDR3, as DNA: TGTGCCAGCAGGCCTACAGGGGCCTACGAGCAGTACTTC.

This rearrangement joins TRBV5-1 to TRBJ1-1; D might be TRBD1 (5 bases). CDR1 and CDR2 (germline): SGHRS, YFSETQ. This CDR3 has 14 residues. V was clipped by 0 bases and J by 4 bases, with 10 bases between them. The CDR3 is CASSLGQGGTEAFF. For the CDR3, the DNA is TGCGCCAGCAGCTTGGGGCAGGGTGGCACTGAAGCTTTCTTT.

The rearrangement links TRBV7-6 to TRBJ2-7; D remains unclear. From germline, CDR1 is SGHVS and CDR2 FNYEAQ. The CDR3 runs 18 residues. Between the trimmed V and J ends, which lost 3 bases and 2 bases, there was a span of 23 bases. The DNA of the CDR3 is TGTGCCAGCAGCTTTCTCGCCCCTACGACCGACTTCACCTACGAGCAGTACTTC. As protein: CASSFLAPTTDFTYEQYF.

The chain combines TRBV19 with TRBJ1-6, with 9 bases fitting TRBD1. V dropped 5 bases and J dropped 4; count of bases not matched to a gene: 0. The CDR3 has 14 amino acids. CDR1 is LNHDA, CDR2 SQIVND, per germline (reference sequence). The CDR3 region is CASSGTGYNSPLHF. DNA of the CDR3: TGTGCCAGTAGTGGGACAGGGTATAATTCACCCCTCCACTTT.

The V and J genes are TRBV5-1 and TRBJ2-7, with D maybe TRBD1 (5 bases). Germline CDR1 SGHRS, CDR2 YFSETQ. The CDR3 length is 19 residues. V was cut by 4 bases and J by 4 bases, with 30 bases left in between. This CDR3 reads CASSPLELAHWGSGYEQYF. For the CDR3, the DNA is TGCGCCAGCAGCCCCCTAGAGCTTGCCCATTGGGGTTCAGGGTACGAGCAGTACTTC.

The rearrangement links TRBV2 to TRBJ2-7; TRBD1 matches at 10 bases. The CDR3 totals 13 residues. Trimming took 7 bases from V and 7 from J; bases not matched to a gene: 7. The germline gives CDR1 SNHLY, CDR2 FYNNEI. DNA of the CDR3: TGTGCCAGCAAGGGACAGGGGAGGTGGGAGCAGTACTTC. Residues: CASKGQGRWEQYF.

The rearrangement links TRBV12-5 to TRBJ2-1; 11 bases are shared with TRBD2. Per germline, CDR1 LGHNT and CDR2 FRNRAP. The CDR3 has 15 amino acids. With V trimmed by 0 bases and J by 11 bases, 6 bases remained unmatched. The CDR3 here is CASGLVLAGVGKQFF. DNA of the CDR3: TGTGCTAGTGGTTTGGTACTAGCGGGAGTAGGTAAGCAGTTCTTC.

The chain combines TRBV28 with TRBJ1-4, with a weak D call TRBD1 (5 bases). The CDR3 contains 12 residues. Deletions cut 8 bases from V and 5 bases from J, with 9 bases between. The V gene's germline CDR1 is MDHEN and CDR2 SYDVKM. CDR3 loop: CASRQRNEKLFF. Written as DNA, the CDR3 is TGTGCCAGCCGACAGAGAAATGAAAAACTGTTTTTT. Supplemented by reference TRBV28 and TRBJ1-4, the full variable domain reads DVKVTQSSRYLVKRTGEKVFLECVQDMDHENMFWYRQDPGLGLRLIYFSYDVKMKEKGDIPEGYSVSREKKERFSLILESASTNQTSMYLCASRQRNEKLFFGSGTQLSVL.

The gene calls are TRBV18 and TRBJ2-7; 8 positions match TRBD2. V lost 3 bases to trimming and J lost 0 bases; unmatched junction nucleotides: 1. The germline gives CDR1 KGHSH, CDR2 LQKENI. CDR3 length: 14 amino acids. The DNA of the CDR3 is TGTGCCAGCTCACCGGCGGGAGGCTCCTACGAGCAGTACTTC. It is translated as CASSPAGGSYEQYF.

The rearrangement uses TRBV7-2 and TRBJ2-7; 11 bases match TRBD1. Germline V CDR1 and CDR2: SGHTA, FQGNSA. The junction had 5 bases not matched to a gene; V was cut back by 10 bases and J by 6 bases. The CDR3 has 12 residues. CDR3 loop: CATGDRGTEQYF. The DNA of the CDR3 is TGTGCCACCGGGGACAGGGGGACCGAGCAGTACTTC.

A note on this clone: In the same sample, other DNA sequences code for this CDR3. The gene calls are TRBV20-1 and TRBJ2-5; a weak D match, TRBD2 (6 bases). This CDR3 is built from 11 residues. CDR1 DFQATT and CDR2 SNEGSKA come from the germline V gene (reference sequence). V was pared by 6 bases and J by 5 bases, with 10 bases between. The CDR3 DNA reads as TGCAGTGCCCCACTAGCCGAGACCCAGTACTTC. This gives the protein CSAPLAETQYF.

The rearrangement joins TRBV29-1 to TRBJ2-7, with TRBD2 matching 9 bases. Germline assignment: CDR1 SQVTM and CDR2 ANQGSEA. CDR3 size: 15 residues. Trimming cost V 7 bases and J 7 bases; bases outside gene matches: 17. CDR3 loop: CSAVRGSSGGSEQYF. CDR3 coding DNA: TGCAGCGCCGTACGCGGGAGTAGCGGGGGCTCGGAGCAGTACTTC.

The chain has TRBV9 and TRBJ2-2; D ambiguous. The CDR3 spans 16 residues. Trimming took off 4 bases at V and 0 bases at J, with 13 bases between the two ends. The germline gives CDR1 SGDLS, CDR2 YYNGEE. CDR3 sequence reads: CASSSRQVPNTGELFF. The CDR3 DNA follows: TGTGCCAGCAGCTCCCGACAAGTTCCGAACACCGGGGAGCTGTTTTTT.

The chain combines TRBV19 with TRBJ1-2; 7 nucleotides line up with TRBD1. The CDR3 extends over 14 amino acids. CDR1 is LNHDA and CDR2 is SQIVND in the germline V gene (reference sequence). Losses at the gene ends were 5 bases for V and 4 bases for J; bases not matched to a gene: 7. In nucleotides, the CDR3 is TGTGCCAGTAGTGTGGCCGGGACAGCCTATGGCTACACCTTC. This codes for CASSVAGTAYGYTF.